Presented here are 10 T cell receptor beta chains from one specimen sequenced in a study of blood T cells in healthy people across ages. It was with a sample-barcoded 5' primer and a J-beta primer mix that a second PCR of about 7 to 12 cycles was run. From the 5' RACE reads, TCRdb called clonotypes with MiXCR, one entry per CDR3 protein. The sample lists under 700,000 distinct CDR3 sequences; 24% were seen once. The sample was also linked to a second study, of T cells of mothers and their children.

Sequenced sample: blood. Receptor source: a boy aged 5-17 years in good health.

This chain's CDR3 is CASSFEGGRGYTF. In DNA form, the CDR3 reads TGTGCCAGCAGTTTTGAGGGGGGGAGAGGCTACACCTTC. The chain has TRBV28 and TRBJ1-2; D perhaps matches TRBD1 (6 bases). CDR3 length equals 13 residues. V shed 3 bases and J shed 8 bases, with 13 bases lying between them. From germline, CDR1 is MDHEN and CDR2 SYDVKM.

This clonotype was seen a few times. This chain joins TRBV4-2 and TRBJ2-3; TRBD2 is a possible D gene (5 bases). The V and J ends lost 0 bases and 4 bases respectively, with 11 bases between them. This CDR3 spans 15 amino acids. The germline gives CDR1 LGHNA, CDR2 YNFKEQ. This chain's CDR3 is CASSQDQQRADTQYF. CDR3 DNA: TGTGCCAGCAGCCAAGATCAGCAGAGGGCAGATACGCAGTATTTT.

This clonotype occurred a few times. The CDR3 region has the DNA TGTGCCAGCAGCTTAGGGGCAAAGTACACTGAAGCTTTCTTT. It codes for CASSLGAKYTEAFF. The V and J genes are TRBV7-9 and TRBJ1-1; D unclear. The V end lost 1 base, the J end lost 3 bases, and 9 bases lay between the germline ends. The CDR3 has 14 residues. Germline V CDR1 and CDR2: SEHNR, FQNEAQ (reference sequence).

V is TRBV12-3 or TRBV12-4 and J is TRBJ2-5; TRBD1 matches at 9 bases. Trimming removed 3 bases from V and 6 bases from J; junction bases left unmatched: 20. CDR3 length: 19 residues. CDR3 sequence reads: CASSFSDRGLTGRGKTQYF. The CDR3 DNA is TGTGCCAGCAGTTTCAGCGACAGGGGGTTAACGGGCCGGGGAAAGACCCAGTACTTC.

This chain uses TRBV6-5 with TRBJ1-2; D is ambiguous. The CDR3 is 14 amino acids. Trimming shortened V by 2 bases and J by 0 bases, and 7 bases separated the two germline ends. Germline-derived CDR1 and CDR2 are MNHEY and SVGAGI. CDR3 protein: CASSYLGTNYGYTF. The CDR3 coding sequence is TGTGCCAGCAGTTACCTGGGGACTAACTATGGCTACACCTTC.

The sample holds one count of this clonotype. The chain uses TRBV5-1 and TRBJ2-1, with D possibly being TRBD1 (5 bases). This CDR3 contains 14 residues. V was trimmed by 0 bases and J by 10 bases, leaving 14 bases between them. In germline, CDR1 is SGHRS, CDR2 YFSETQ. The CDR3 loop reads CASSLAAQGREQFF. CDR3 DNA: TGCGCCAGCAGCTTGGCTGCTCAGGGAAGGGAGCAGTTCTTC. Full variable domain (outside the CDR3, taken from reference TRBV5-1 and TRBJ2-1): KAGVTQTPRYLIKTRGQQVTLSCSPISGHRSVSWYQQTPGQGLQFLFEYFSETQRNKGNFPGRFSGRQFSNSRSEMNVSTLELGDSALYLCASSLAAQGREQFFGPGTRLTVL.

In its sample, this clonotype was seen a few times. J is TRBJ2-5 and V is TRBV28; tentative D call: TRBD1 (6 bases). With 4 bases removed from V and 11 bases from J, the gap between germline ends came to 29 bases. The CDR3 is 17 residues long. CDR1 and CDR2 (germline): MDHEN, SYDVKM. The DNA of the CDR3 is TGTGCCAGCAGTTCCCCGTTGGGGGCAGGCGACGCGGACAAGCAGTACTTC. Translated: CASSSPLGAGDADKQYF. Drawing the rest from reference TRBV28 and TRBJ2-5, the complete variable domain is DVKVTQSSRYLVKRTGEKVFLECVQDMDHENMFWYRQDPGLGLRLIYFSYDVKMKEKGDIPEGYSVSREKKERFSLILESASTNQTSMYLCASSSPLGAGDADKQYFGPGTRLLVL.

This clonotype was observed a few times. The chain carries TRBV6-2 or TRBV6-3 and TRBJ2-6; D remains ambiguous. The V and J ends lost 2 bases and 4 bases respectively, with 6 bases between them. The CDR3 extends over 14 amino acids. Germline loops: CDR1 MNHEY, CDR2 SVGEGT. The CDR3 coding sequence is TGTGCCAGCAGTTACGGCGTCGGGGCCAACGTCCTGACTTTC. Translation: CASSYGVGANVLTF.

This clonotype came up a few times. The chain uses TRBV7-3 and TRBJ2-1, with D hard to call. Trimming left V 5 bases short and J 6 bases short, with 17 bases between. Germline CDR1 reads SGHTA; CDR2 reads FQGTGA. CDR3 size: 15 residues. This chain's CDR3 is CASSPQLSLSNEQFF. The CDR3 DNA is TGTGCCAGCAGCCCCCAGCTAAGTCTCTCCAATGAGCAGTTCTTC.

The V and J genes are TRBV20-1 and TRBJ2-1; 11 positions match TRBD2. V lost 2 bases, J lost 8 bases, and 8 bases stayed unmatched. The CDR3 is 15 amino acids. CDR1 DFQATT and CDR2 SNEGSKA come from the germline V gene (reference sequence). The CDR3: CSARMLAGGHDEQFF. The CDR3 DNA reads TGCAGTGCTAGAATGTTAGCGGGGGGGCACGATGAGCAGTTCTTC.